A selection of T cell receptor beta chains follows, all from one sample in a study of shared clonotypes between healthy human individuals. Generated by immunoSEQ multiplex PCR, the TCRdb table keeps only in-frame clones and is missing some. The sample holds hundreds of thousands of clones; about 97% are singletons and the top ten take roughly 0.055%. Sequencing was performed on naive CD4+ T cells sorted from blood. The origin of the receptors is a woman under 40 in good health. The CDR3 runs from the conserved cysteine through the conserved F or W. D genes are given only for firm matches. The listing skips clone size in some rows; elsewhere it reads once, few, many or a size class.

CDR3 protein	CDR3 DNA	J gene	D gene	V gene	clone size
CASSKGLAGSTDTQYF	TGCGCCAGCAGCAAGGGACTAGCGGGAAGCACAGATACGCAGTATTTT	TRBJ2-3	TRBD2	TRBV5-1	.
CASSVNGGRPASYEQYF	TGTGCCAGCAGTGTGAATGGCGGGAGGCCCGCCTCCTACGAGCAGTACTTC	TRBJ2-7	TRBD2	TRBV6-1	.
CASSTGQRQYF	TGTGCCAGTAGTACCGGACAGAGACAGTACTTC	TRBJ2-7	.	TRBV19	.
CASSLSARGLYEQYF	TGTGCCAGCAGTTTATCAGCCCGGGGCCTCTACGAGCAGTACTTC	TRBJ2-7	.	TRBV28	once
CASSMGQAYEQYF	TGTGCCAGTAGTATGGGACAGGCCTACGAGCAGTACTTC	TRBJ2-7	TRBD1	TRBV19	.
CASSMKSVDNEKLFF	TGTGCCAGTAGTATGAAGTCAGTCGATAATGAAAAACTGTTTTTT	TRBJ1-4	.	TRBV19	.
CASRGQGEITGELFF	TGTGCCAGTAGGGGACAGGGGGAGATCACCGGGGAGCTGTTTTTT	TRBJ2-2	TRBD1	TRBV19	.
CASSLVRAGEQFF	TGTGCCAGCAGCTTAGTGAGGGCTGGTGAGCAGTTCTTC	TRBJ2-1	.	TRBV7-9	few
CASSEVGLSGSEQYF	TGTGCCAGCAGTGAGGTTGGCCTCTCGGGGTCCGAGCAGTACTTC	TRBJ2-7	.	TRBV2	.
CASSPSGTEGNTIYF	TGTGCCAGCTCACCTTCGGGGACGGAAGGGAACACCATATATTTT	TRBJ1-3	.	TRBV18	.
CASSLPPTGARETQYF	TGTGCCAGCAGCTTGCCCCCGACAGGGGCTAGGGAGACCCAGTACTTC	TRBJ2-5	TRBD1	TRBV5-4	.
CASSPRQVRETQYF	TGTGCCAGCTCCCCCCGGCAGGTGAGGGAGACCCAGTACTTC	TRBJ2-5	.	TRBV27	.
CASSETARYGYTF	TGCGCCAGCAGCGAGACAGCCCGATATGGCTACACCTTC	TRBJ1-2	.	TRBV5-1	once
CASSLRDRDEKLFF	TGTGCCAGCAGCTTGAGGGACAGGGATGAAAAACTGTTTTTT	TRBJ1-4	TRBD1	TRBV5-4	.
CASSATGGSSTEAFF	TGCGCCAGCAGCGCGACAGGTGGGAGCTCCACTGAAGCTTTCTTT	TRBJ1-1	.	TRBV5-1	.
CASSYGIVETQYF	TGCGCCAGCAGCTACGGGATCGTAGAGACCCAGTACTTC	TRBJ2-5	.	TRBV5-1	.
CASSSTLSKVWAGEQYF	TGTGCCAGCAGCTCGACATTGAGTAAGGTTTGGGCGGGGGAGCAGTACTTC	TRBJ2-5	TRBD2	TRBV13	.
CASRSIEATKNVIFYEQYF	TGCGCCAGCAGGAGTATAGAAGCCACTAAAAATGTTATCTTCTACGAGCAGTACTTC	TRBJ2-7	.	TRBV10-1	.
CASSVDRAGMNTEAFF	TGTGCCAGCAGCGTTGACAGGGCTGGGATGAACACTGAAGCTTTCTTT	TRBJ1-1	TRBD1	TRBV5-4	once
CASSVGIGWNTEAFF	TGTGCCAGCAGCGTAGGGATTGGGTGGAACACTGAAGCTTTCTTT	TRBJ1-1	.	TRBV9	.
CASSVLAKNIQYF	TGTGCCAGCAGTGTCCTAGCCAAAAACATTCAGTACTTC	TRBJ2-4	.	TRBV27	.
CAISTSGDSSGANVLTF	TGTGCCATCAGCACTAGCGGGGATAGCTCTGGGGCCAACGTCCTGACTTTC	TRBJ2-6	TRBD2	TRBV10-3	.
CASSLAGGGNQPQHF	TGTGCCAGCAGTTTGGCAGGGGGGGGCAATCAGCCCCAGCATTTT	TRBJ1-5	TRBD1	TRBV27	once
CASSSGLAGINEQFF	TGTGCCAGCAGCTCAGGACTAGCGGGCATTAATGAGCAGTTCTTC	TRBJ2-1	TRBD2	TRBV5-8	.
CASSLMTSRGDEQFF	TGCGCCAGCAGCTTAATGACTAGCCGTGGGGATGAGCAGTTCTTC	TRBJ2-1	TRBD2	TRBV5-1	.
CASSPGLARTDTQYF	TGTGCCAGCAGCCCTGGACTAGCTCGCACAGATACGCAGTATTTT	TRBJ2-3	TRBD2	TRBV7-2	.
CASSLMGETDTQYF	TGTGCCAGCAGCTTAATGGGGGAGACAGATACGCAGTATTTT	TRBJ2-3	.	TRBV7-9	.
CASSLGSSYEQYF	TGTGCCAGCAGTCTGGGTAGCTCCTACGAGCAGTACTTC	TRBJ2-7	.	TRBV28	.
CASSAWGQGPRVYEQYF	TGTGCCAGCAGTGCCTGGGGACAGGGGCCGCGGGTTTACGAGCAGTACTTC	TRBJ2-7	TRBD1	TRBV6-1	once
CASSPRVRAPSTGELFF	TGTGCCAGCAGCCCAAGGGTCAGGGCTCCGTCCACCGGGGAGCTGTTTTTT	TRBJ2-2	.	TRBV11-2	.
CASSLGQPGLETQYF	TGTGCCAGCAGCTTAGGTCAGCCGGGGCTGGAGACCCAGTACTTC	TRBJ2-5	.	TRBV7-2	.
CASSLVQGGLETQYF	TGCGCCAGCAGCTTGGTACAGGGAGGGTTGGAGACCCAGTACTTC	TRBJ2-5	.	TRBV5-1	.
CASSLPSTDTQYF	TGTGCCAGCTCGCTCCCATCCACAGATACGCAGTATTTT	TRBJ2-3	.	TRBV18	.
CASSSGRAVSQTQYF	TGTGCCAGCAGTTCTGGTCGCGCGGTGAGCCAGACCCAGTACTTC	TRBJ2-5	.	TRBV28	.
CASSFYTGTGVYSNQPQHF	TGTGCCAGCAGTTTTTACACCGGGACAGGGGTATACAGCAATCAGCCCCAGCATTTT	TRBJ1-5	TRBD1	TRBV28	.
CASSYRASGANVLTF	TGTGCCAGTAGTTACAGGGCTTCTGGGGCCAACGTCCTGACTTTC	TRBJ2-6	.	TRBV19	.
CASSLGQGRFQPQHF	TGTGCCAGCAGCTTAGGTCAGGGCAGGTTTCAGCCCCAGCATTTT	TRBJ1-5	.	TRBV7-6	.
CAISEFNEKLFF	TGTGCCATCAGTGAGTTTAATGAAAAACTGTTTTTT	TRBJ1-4	.	TRBV10-3	.
CASSEQGPSGRDNEQFF	TGTGCCAGCAGTGAACAGGGCCCTAGCGGGAGAGACAATGAGCAGTTCTTC	TRBJ2-1	TRBD2	TRBV25-1	.
CASSARELLFENQPQHF	TGTGCCAGCAGTGCAAGGGAGTTACTCTTTGAGAATCAGCCCCAGCATTTT	TRBJ1-5	.	TRBV2	.
CASSFPRTSGRGSYNEQFF	TGTGCCAGCAGTTTCCCCCGGACTAGCGGGAGAGGCTCCTACAATGAGCAGTTCTTC	TRBJ2-1	TRBD2	TRBV27	.
CASSLAWQETQYF	TGTGCCAGCAGCTTAGCCTGGCAAGAGACCCAGTACTTC	TRBJ2-5	.	TRBV11-2	.
CASSLLSGVEGEDTQYF	TGTGCCAGCAGTCTTCTTTCTGGGGTCGAGGGGGAGGATACGCAGTATTTT	TRBJ2-3	.	TRBV28	.
CASSVGQDTDTQYF	TGTGCCAGCAGCGTAGGGCAGGACACAGATACGCAGTATTTT	TRBJ2-3	.	TRBV9	.
CASSLGLAENEQFF	TGTGCCAGCAGCTTGGGACTAGCCGAGAATGAGCAGTTCTTC	TRBJ2-1	TRBD2	TRBV7-2	.
CASSPHPPGDTQYF	TGTGCCAGCAGCCCCCACCCCCCGGGCGATACGCAGTATTTT	TRBJ2-3	.	TRBV6-5	.
CASSPQGRGNTIYF	TGTGCCAGCAGTCCCCAGGGGCGTGGAAACACCATATATTTT	TRBJ1-3	.	TRBV28	.
CASSIRPGPQHF	TGTGCCAGCAGTATACGTCCCGGGCCCCAGCATTTT	TRBJ1-5	.	TRBV28	.
CASSNRGEQYF	TGTGCCAGCAGCAACCGAGGCGAGCAGTACTTC	TRBJ2-7	.	TRBV5-4	.
CASSVEAGDTGELFF	TGTGCCAGCAGCGTAGAGGCGGGAGACACCGGGGAGCTGTTTTTT	TRBJ2-2	TRBD2	TRBV9	.
CASLPEGAGDTQYF	TGTGCCAGCCTACCGGAGGGGGCAGGGGATACGCAGTATTTT	TRBJ2-3	.	TRBV19	once
CASSPPRGLGNYGYTF	TGTGCCAGCTCACCACCGAGGGGTTTGGGGAACTATGGCTACACCTTC	TRBJ1-2	.	TRBV18	.
CASSVRQEYGYTF	TGTGCCAGCAGTGTTCGACAGGAATATGGCTACACCTTC	TRBJ1-2	.	TRBV27	.
CASSDFEGSTQYF	TGTGCCAGCAGTGATTTTGAGGGGAGTACGCAGTATTTT	TRBJ2-3	.	TRBV6-4	.
CASSDYRGINYEQYF	TGTGCCAGCAGTGATTACAGGGGGATAAACTACGAGCAGTACTTC	TRBJ2-7	TRBD1	TRBV6-1	few